This T cell receptor (beta chain) appears in the sequencing data of a study of Graves' ophthalmopathy and Graves' hyperthyroidism. For the study at large: Pretreatment peripheral blood was obtained at initial diagnosis.

This CDR3 spans 13 amino acids. V lost 0 bases, J lost 8 bases, and 9 bases lay in between. Looked up from germline, CDR1 is SGDLS and CDR2 is YYNGEE. Each diagnosis was determined on the basis of clinical symptoms, serum thyroxine, TRAb, thyroid ultrasound and orbital computed tomography. Sampling about 9.7 ml of fresh peripheral blood provided the PBMCs. TCR beta CDR3 regions were amplified from RNA transcripts. Second-round multiplex PCR followed a first-round RT-PCR using HTBI primers. TCRdb independently ran MiXCR on the multiplex PCR reads; one entry per CDR3 protein. The sample consists of a few hundred thousand distinct CDR3 sequences, more than 20% of them appearing once. Many counts were recorded for this clonotype. The antigen is undetermined. Whole-study results and caveats: Blood also carried most expanded thyroid clonotypes exceeding 0.001 frequency.

The sequence was collected from a woman under 30 with stable Graves' hyperthyroidism. The specimen was peripheral blood. The chain recombines TRBV9 with TRBJ1-5; D is unclear. The CDR3 nucleotides are TGTGCCAGCAGCGTAGACCTCCGGAAGCCCCAGCATTTT. This encodes CASSVDLRKPQHF.